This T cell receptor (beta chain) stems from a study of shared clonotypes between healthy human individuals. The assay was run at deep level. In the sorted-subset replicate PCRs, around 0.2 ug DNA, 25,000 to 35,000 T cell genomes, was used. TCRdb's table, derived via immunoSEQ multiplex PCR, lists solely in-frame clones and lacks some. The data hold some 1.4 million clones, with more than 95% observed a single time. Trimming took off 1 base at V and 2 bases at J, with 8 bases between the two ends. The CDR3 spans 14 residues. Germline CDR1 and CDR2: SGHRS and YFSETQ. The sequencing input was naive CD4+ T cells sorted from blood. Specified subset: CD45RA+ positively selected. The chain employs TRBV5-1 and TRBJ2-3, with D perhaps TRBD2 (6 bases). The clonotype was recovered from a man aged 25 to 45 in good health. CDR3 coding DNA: TGCGCCAGCAGCTTGATGCGGGACACAGATACGCAGTATTTT. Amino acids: CASSLMRDTDTQYF.